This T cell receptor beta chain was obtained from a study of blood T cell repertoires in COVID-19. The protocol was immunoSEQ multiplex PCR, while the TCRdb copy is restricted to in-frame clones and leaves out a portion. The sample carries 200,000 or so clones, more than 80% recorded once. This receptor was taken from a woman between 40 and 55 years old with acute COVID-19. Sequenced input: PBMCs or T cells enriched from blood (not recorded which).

The CDR3 nucleotides read TGTGCCAGCAGCATTGACAGTTCACCCCTCCACTTT. Protein: CASSIDSSPLHF. The chain recombines TRBV7-2 with TRBJ1-6; possibly TRBD1 for D (5 bases). The CDR3 contains 12 residues. CDR1 is SGHTA and CDR2 is FQGNSA in the germline V gene. V lost 5 bases to trimming and J lost 9 bases, with 8 bases between them.